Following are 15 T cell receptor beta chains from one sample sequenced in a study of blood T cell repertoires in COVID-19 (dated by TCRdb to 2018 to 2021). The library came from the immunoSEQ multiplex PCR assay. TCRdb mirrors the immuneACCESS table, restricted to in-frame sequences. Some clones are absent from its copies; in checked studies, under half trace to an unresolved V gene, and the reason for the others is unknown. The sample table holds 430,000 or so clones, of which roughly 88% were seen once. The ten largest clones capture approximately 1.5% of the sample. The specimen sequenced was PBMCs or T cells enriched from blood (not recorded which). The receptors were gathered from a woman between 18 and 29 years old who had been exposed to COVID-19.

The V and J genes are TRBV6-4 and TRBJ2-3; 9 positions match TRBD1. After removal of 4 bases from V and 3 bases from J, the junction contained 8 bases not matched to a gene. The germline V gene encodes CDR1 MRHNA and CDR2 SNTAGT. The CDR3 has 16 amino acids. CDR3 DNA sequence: TGTGCCAGCAGTGTTGGACAGGGGTTGGGGACAGATACGCAGTATTTT. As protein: CASSVGQGLGTDTQYF.

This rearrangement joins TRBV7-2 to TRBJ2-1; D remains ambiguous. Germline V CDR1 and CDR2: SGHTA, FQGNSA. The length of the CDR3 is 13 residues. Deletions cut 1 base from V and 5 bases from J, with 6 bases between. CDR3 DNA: TGTGCCAGCAGCTTAGGGCTCCACAATGAGCAGTTCTTC. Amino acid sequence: CASSLGLHNEQFF.

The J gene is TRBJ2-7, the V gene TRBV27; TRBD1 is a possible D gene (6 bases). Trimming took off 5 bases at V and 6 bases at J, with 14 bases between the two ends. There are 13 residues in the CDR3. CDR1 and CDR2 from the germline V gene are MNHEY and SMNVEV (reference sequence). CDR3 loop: CASSPWDMPEQYF. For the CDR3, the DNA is TGTGCCAGCAGTCCCTGGGACATGCCCGAGCAGTACTTC.

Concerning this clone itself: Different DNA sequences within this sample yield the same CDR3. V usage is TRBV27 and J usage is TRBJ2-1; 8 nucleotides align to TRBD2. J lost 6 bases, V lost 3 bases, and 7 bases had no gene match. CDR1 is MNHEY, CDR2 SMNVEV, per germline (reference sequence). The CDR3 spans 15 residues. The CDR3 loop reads CASSFLAGGLNEQFF. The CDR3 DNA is TGTGCCAGCAGTTTTCTGGCGGGGGGCCTCAATGAGCAGTTCTTC.

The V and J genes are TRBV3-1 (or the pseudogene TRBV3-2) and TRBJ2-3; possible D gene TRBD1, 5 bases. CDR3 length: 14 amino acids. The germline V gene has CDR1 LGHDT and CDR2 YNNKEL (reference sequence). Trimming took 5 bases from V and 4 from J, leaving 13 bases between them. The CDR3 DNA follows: TGTGCCAGCAGCACCCAGGGATCGCCAGATACGCAGTATTTT. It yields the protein CASSTQGSPDTQYF.

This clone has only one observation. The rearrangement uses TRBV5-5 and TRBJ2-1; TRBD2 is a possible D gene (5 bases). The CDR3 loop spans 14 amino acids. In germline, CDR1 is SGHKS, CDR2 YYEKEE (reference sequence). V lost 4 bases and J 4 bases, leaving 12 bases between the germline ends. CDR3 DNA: TGTGCCAGCAGCCTCACGTCGGGATACAATGAGCAGTTCTTC. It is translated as CASSLTSGYNEQFF.

The CDR3 here is CASSPGTGPKNIQYF. CDR3 nucleotide sequence: TGTGCCAGCAGCCCGGGGACAGGGCCCAAAAACATTCAGTACTTC. The rearrangement uses TRBV7-9 and TRBJ2-4; 9 bases are a match to TRBD1. Germline loops: CDR1 SEHNR, CDR2 FQNEAQ (reference sequence). The CDR3 has 15 amino acids. Losses at the gene ends were 5 bases for V and 2 bases for J; bases not matched to a gene: 4.

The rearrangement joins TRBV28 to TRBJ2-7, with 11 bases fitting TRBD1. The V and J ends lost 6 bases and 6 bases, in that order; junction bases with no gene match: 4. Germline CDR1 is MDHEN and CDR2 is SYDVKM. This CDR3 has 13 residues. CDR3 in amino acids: CASRLDRGREQYF. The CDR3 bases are TGTGCCAGCAGACTGGACAGGGGGCGCGAGCAGTACTTC. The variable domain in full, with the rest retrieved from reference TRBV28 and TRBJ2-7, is DVKVTQSSRYLVKRTGEKVFLECVQDMDHENMFWYRQDPGLGLRLIYFSYDVKMKEKGDIPEGYSVSREKKERFSLILESASTNQTSMYLCASRLDRGREQYFGPGTRLTVT.

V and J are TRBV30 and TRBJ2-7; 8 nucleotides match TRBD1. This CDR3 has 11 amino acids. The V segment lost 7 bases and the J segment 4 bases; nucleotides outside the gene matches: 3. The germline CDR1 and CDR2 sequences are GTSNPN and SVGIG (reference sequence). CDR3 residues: CASGQAYEQYF. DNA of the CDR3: TGTGCCTCGGGACAGGCATACGAGCAGTACTTC.

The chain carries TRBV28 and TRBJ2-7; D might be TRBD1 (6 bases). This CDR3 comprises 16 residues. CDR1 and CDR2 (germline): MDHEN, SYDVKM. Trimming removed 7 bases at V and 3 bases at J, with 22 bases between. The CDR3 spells CASIGPRQGLLYEQYF. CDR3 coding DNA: TGTGCCAGCATCGGACCTCGGCAGGGGCTACTCTACGAGCAGTACTTC.

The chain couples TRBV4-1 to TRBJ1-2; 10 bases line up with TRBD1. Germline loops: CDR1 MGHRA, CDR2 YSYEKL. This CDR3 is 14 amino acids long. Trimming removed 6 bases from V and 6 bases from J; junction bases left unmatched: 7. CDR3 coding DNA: TGCGCCAGCAGGAACCCCGGGACAGGGGATGGCTACACCTTC. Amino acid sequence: CASRNPGTGDGYTF.

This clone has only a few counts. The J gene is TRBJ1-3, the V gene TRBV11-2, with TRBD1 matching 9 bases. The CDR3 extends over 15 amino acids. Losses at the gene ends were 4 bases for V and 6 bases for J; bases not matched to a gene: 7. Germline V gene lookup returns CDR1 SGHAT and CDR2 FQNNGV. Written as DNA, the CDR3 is TGTGCCAGCAGCTCCCTCCGGACAGGGGAAAACACCATATATTTT. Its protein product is CASSSLRTGENTIYF.

The CDR3 region is CASSETTREKLFF. CDR3 in DNA: TGTGCCAGCAGTGAAACGACGCGGGAAAAACTGTTTTTT. This sequence joins TRBV2 and TRBJ1-4; no firm D call. V dropped 2 bases and J dropped 8 bases, with 9 bases sitting between them. From germline, CDR1 is SNHLY and CDR2 FYNNEI. This CDR3 has 13 amino acids.

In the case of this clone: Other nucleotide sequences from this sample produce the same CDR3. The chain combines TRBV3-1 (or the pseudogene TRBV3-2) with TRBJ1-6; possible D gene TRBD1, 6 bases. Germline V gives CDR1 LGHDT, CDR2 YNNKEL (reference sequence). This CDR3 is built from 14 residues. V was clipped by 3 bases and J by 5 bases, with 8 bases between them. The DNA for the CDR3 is TGTGCCAGCAGCCAGGGACAAAATAATTCACCCCTCCACTTT. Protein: CASSQGQNNSPLHF.

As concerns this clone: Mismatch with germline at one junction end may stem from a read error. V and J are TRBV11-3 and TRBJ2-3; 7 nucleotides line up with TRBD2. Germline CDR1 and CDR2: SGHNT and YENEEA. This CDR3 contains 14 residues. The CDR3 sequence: CASKGDYPSDTQYF. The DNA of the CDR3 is TGTGCTAGCAAAGGGGACTACCCCTCAGATACGCAGTATTTT.